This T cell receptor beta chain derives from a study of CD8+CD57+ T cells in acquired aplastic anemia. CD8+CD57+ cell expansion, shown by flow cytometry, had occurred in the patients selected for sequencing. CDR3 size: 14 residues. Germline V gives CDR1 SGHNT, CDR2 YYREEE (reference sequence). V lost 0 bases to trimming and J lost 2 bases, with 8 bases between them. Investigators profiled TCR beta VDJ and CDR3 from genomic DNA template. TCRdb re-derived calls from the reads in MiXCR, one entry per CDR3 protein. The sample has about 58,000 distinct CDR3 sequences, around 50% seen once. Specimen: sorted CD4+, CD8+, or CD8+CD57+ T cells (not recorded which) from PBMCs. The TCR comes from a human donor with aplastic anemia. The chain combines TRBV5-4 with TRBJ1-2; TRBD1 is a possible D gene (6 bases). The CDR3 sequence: CASSLDRVNYGYTF. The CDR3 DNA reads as TGTGCCAGCAGCTTGGACAGGGTGAACTATGGCTACACCTTC.